These 24 T cell receptor beta chains were all obtained from the same sample, sequenced in a study of shared clonotypes between healthy human individuals. TCRdb's copy holds only in-frame clones and misses some; the assay was immunoSEQ multiplex PCR. The sample lists over 1.4 million clones, roughly 96% occurring once. Sequenced input: naive CD4+ T cells sorted from blood. Subset indicated: CD45RA+ positively selected. The receptors stem from a man aged 25 to 40 in good health.

The gene calls are TRBV11-2 and TRBJ1-3; D gene unclear. Germline V gives CDR1 SGHAT, CDR2 FQNNGV. The CDR3 is 12 amino acids. V lost 2 bases and J lost 7, with 6 bases in between. DNA of the CDR3: TGTGCCAGCAGCTTAAACGGGAACACCATATATTTT. As protein: CASSLNGNTIYF.

This rearrangement joins TRBV7-8 to TRBJ2-3; tentatively, D is TRBD2 (6 bases). The CDR3 runs to 16 residues. Germline loops: CDR1 SGHVS, CDR2 FQNEAQ. Deletions cut 4 bases from V and 2 bases from J, with 16 bases between. The CDR3 DNA sequence: TGTGCCAGCAGCTCGAGGGTAGCGGACCTCACAGATACGCAGTATTTT. It yields the protein CASSSRVADLTDTQYF.

V gene TRBV2 combines with J gene TRBJ2-7, with TRBD2 matching over 8 bases. With V trimmed by 6 bases and J by 2 bases, 6 bases remained unmatched. This CDR3 spans 14 amino acids. Germline assignment: CDR1 SNHLY and CDR2 FYNNEI. CDR3 in amino acids: CASRLAGHAYEQYF. CDR3 nucleotides: TGTGCCAGCAGATTAGCGGGACATGCCTACGAGCAGTACTTC.

The rearrangement uses TRBV12-1 and TRBJ2-7; the table's D gene call, TRBD2, was not cross checked with the DNA. TRBV12-1 is flagged as a pseudogene. The CDR3 contains 22 residues. For the CDR3, the DNA is TGTGCCAGCAGCCGGGGGGGACTGGCTCGGCCGACTAAATTAGGAAGGTTGTACGAGCAGTACTTC. Its translation: CASSRGGLARPTKLGRLYEQYF.

V usage is TRBV10-3 and J usage is TRBJ2-3; 15 bases agree with TRBD2. From germline, CDR1 is ENHRY and CDR2 SYGVKD. The junction had 7 bases not matched to a gene; V was cut back by 0 bases and J by 3 bases. The CDR3 runs to 19 residues. The CDR3 is CAISESSPGTSGRTDTQYF. CDR3 DNA: TGTGCCATCAGTGAGTCGTCCCCCGGGACTAGCGGGAGGACAGATACGCAGTATTTT.

This chain uses TRBV28 with TRBJ2-7, with D tentatively TRBD2 (5 bases). V lost 2 bases to trimming and J lost 0 bases, with 11 bases between them. The CDR3 is 15 amino acids. The germline CDR1 and CDR2 sequences are MDHEN and SYDVKM. The CDR3 DNA reads as TGTGCCAGCAGTTTAGAGGGCGGCGGCTCCTACGAGCAGTACTTC. Translating gives CASSLEGGGSYEQYF.

The V call is TRBV28, the J call TRBJ2-7, with D perhaps TRBD2 (6 bases). Trimming removed 5 bases at V and 1 base at J, with 15 bases between. Germline V CDR1 and CDR2: MDHEN, SYDVKM. CDR3 length: 15 amino acids. The DNA for the CDR3 is TGTGCCAGCAGTCCCCGACTAGAAAGGTCCTACGAGCAGTACTTC. Translation: CASSPRLERSYEQYF.

The chain carries TRBV2 and TRBJ1-2; D gene uncertain. V was clipped by 6 bases and J by 7 bases, with 15 bases between them. In germline, CDR1 is SNHLY, CDR2 FYNNEI. This CDR3 region has 13 residues. The CDR3 region has the DNA TGTGCCAGCAGGATTGAGGCGGGATCTGGCTACACCTTC. Its translation is CASRIEAGSGYTF.

The CDR3 here is CASTTVQGAYEQYF. The CDR3 DNA follows: TGTGCCTCCACGACCGTTCAGGGGGCCTACGAGCAGTACTTC. The chain is built from TRBV28 and TRBJ2-7; TRBD1 aligns across 7 bases. Germline CDR1 is MDHEN and CDR2 is SYDVKM. CDR3 length: 14 residues. Trimming took 11 bases from V and 2 from J; bases not matched to a gene: 12.

This chain links TRBV2 with TRBJ1-3, with TRBD1 matching 9 bases. CDR1 and CDR2 from the germline V gene are SNHLY and FYNNEI. This CDR3 region has 15 residues. With 5 bases clipped from V and 4 bases from J, the junction kept 6 bases outside the gene matches. CDR3 sequence (DNA): TGTGCCAGCAGTTCCATACAGGGGGCAGGAAACACCATATATTTT. Its protein is CASSSIQGAGNTIYF.

The V call is TRBV14, the J call TRBJ2-1; D gene unclear. Per the germline V gene, CDR1 is SGHDN and CDR2 is FVKESK. CDR3 size: 13 residues. V lost 3 bases and J 3 bases, leaving 6 bases between the germline ends. For the CDR3, the DNA is TGTGCCAGCAGCCAGACCAACTACAATGAGCAGTTCTTC. Translating gives CASSQTNYNEQFF. Full variable domain (outside the CDR3, taken from reference TRBV14 and TRBJ2-1): EAGVTQFPSHSVIEKGQTVTLRCDPISGHDNLYWYRRVMGKEIKFLLHFVKESKQDESGMPNNRFLAERTGGTYSTLKVQPAELEDSGVYFCASSQTNYNEQFFGPGTRLTVL.

The CDR3 protein is CASSVSPYEQYF. CDR3 nucleotide sequence: TGTGCCAGCAGCGTCTCCCCCTACGAGCAGTACTTC. The J gene is TRBJ2-7, the V gene TRBV7-8; D is unresolved. CDR1 and CDR2 from the germline V gene are SGHVS and FQNEAQ. The length of the CDR3 is 12 residues. Trimming removed 5 bases at V and 2 bases at J, with 7 bases between.

This rearrangement joins TRBV29-1 to TRBJ2-3; tentative D call: TRBD2 (6 bases). Trimming took 7 bases from V and 0 from J, leaving 14 bases between them. The CDR3 spans 14 residues. CDR1 and CDR2 (germline): SQVTM, ANQGSEA. The CDR3 DNA reads as TGCAGCGCCTCCGGCGGGGCTAGCACAGATACGCAGTATTTT. Its translation: CSASGGASTDTQYF.

As for this clone: A read error may account for a junction end that differs from germline. The V gene is TRBV7-7, the J gene TRBJ2-5, with 7 nucleotides matching TRBD1. The CDR3 loop spans 16 amino acids. Germline V gene lookup returns CDR1 SSHAT and CDR2 FNYEAQ (reference sequence). CDR3 in DNA: TGTGCTAGCAGCTTACAACCACGGACAGGCCAAGAGACCCAGTACTTC. Translating it yields CASSLQPRTGQETQYF.

The V and J genes are TRBV5-1 and TRBJ2-7; 9 bases agree with TRBD2. CDR1 and CDR2 from the germline V gene are SGHRS and YFSETQ. With V trimmed by 4 bases and J by 5 bases, 10 bases remained unmatched. This CDR3 has 15 amino acids. The DNA of the CDR3 is TGCGCCAGCAGCCCGCGAGGGACTAGCAGCCACGAGCAGTACTTC. It encodes CASSPRGTSSHEQYF.

The chain joins TRBV12-5 to TRBJ2-1; possible D gene TRBD2, 6 bases. Between the trimmed V and J ends, which lost 2 bases and 3 bases, there was a span of 14 bases. The CDR3 extends over 16 amino acids. Germline V gene data show CDR1 as LGHNT and CDR2 as FRNRAP. As DNA, the CDR3 is TGTGCTAGTGGTTTGAGACTAGTGGGGGTCTACAATGAGCAGTTCTTC. Its translation: CASGLRLVGVYNEQFF.

The chain has TRBV18 and TRBJ2-2, with no clear D. The germline gives CDR1 KGHSH, CDR2 LQKENI. This CDR3 region has 14 residues. V dropped 7 bases and J dropped 1 base, with 10 bases sitting between them. CDR3 nucleotides: TGTGCCAGCTTGGATAGCTGGAACACCGGGGAGCTGTTTTTT. It yields the protein CASLDSWNTGELFF.

V is TRBV5-1 and J is TRBJ2-2; tentatively, D is TRBD2 (5 bases). This CDR3 has 15 amino acids. CDR1 is SGHRS and CDR2 is YFSETQ in the germline V gene. V lost 1 base and J 1 base, leaving 8 bases between the germline ends. The CDR3 DNA follows: TGCGCCAGCAGCTTGACCGGGGAGAACACCGGGGAGCTGTTTTTT. This translates into CASSLTGENTGELFF.

The genes are TRBV11-2 and TRBJ2-7; D unclear. The germline V gene encodes CDR1 SGHAT and CDR2 FQNNGV. The CDR3 spans 10 residues. Trimming shortened V by 2 bases and J by 6 bases, and 2 bases separated the two germline ends. The CDR3 spells CASSLIEQYF. The DNA for the CDR3 is TGTGCCAGCAGCTTAATCGAGCAGTACTTC.

This clone was recorded once. The V and J genes are TRBV7-8 and TRBJ2-7, with TRBD2 matching 7 bases. The CDR3 spans 15 residues. Trimming took 5 bases from V and 4 from J; bases not matched to a gene: 11. CDR1 SGHVS and CDR2 FQNEAQ come from the germline V gene. This CDR3 reads CASSRRGPREYEQYF. The DNA for the CDR3 is TGTGCCAGCAGCAGGAGGGGCCCGCGGGAGTACGAGCAGTACTTC.

This clone showed up just once. The chain joins TRBV6-6 to TRBJ1-5, with TRBD1 as a possible D gene (6 bases). The ends were cut back, 7 bases at V and 2 bases at J, with 12 bases in the middle. This CDR3 comprises 14 residues. Germline V gene lookup returns CDR1 MNHNY and CDR2 SVGAGI (reference sequence). CDR3 nucleotides: TGTGCCAGCACCCCAAAGGGGGGCAATCAGCCCCAGCATTTT. Residues: CASTPKGGNQPQHF.

The V and J genes are TRBV5-1 and TRBJ2-1, with TRBD2 matching over 7 bases. CDR1 and CDR2 (germline): SGHRS, YFSETQ. The CDR3 spans 13 residues. V shed 0 bases and J 9 bases; nucleotides not matched to a gene: 3. CDR3 sequence reads: CASSLDVAGEQFF. The CDR3 DNA is TGCGCCAGCAGCTTGGATGTAGCGGGTGAGCAGTTCTTC. The full variable domain, in which reference TRBV5-1 and TRBJ2-1 provide the parts outside the CDR3, is KAGVTQTPRYLIKTRGQQVTLSCSPISGHRSVSWYQQTPGQGLQFLFEYFSETQRNKGNFPGRFSGRQFSNSRSEMNVSTLELGDSALYLCASSLDVAGEQFFGPGTRLTVL.

Points on this clone: At one boundary the junction diverges from the germline segment, which might be a read error. The chain is built from TRBV5-1 and TRBJ1-4; D remains unclear. This CDR3 contains 13 residues. CDR1 SGHRS and CDR2 YFSETQ come from the germline V gene. The CDR3 coding sequence is TGTGCCAGCAGCTTGGCCCTCCCCGGCCCTTTGGTTTTT. It specifies CASSLALPGPLVF.

This clone occurred once. At the DNA level, this CDR3 is encoded by other sequences in the same sample as well. This sequence joins TRBV5-1 and TRBJ2-2; D perhaps matches TRBD2 (6 bases). Trimming shortened V by 4 bases and J by 2 bases, and 12 bases separated the two germline ends. This CDR3 spans 15 amino acids. Germline V lookup: CDR1 SGHRS, CDR2 YFSETQ. CDR3 coding DNA: TGCGCCAGCAGCCTCCGGGACTCTAACACCGGGGAGCTGTTTTTT. Protein product: CASSLRDSNTGELFF. The whole variable domain, remainder taken from reference TRBV5-1 and TRBJ2-2, is KAGVTQTPRYLIKTRGQQVTLSCSPISGHRSVSWYQQTPGQGLQFLFEYFSETQRNKGNFPGRFSGRQFSNSRSEMNVSTLELGDSALYLCASSLRDSNTGELFFGEGSRLTVL.